The following is a T cell receptor beta chain sequence with its context. The sample originates from a study of blood T cell repertoires in COVID-19. Study details: Both acute and convalescent COVID-19 samples were obtained from the United States, Italy and Spain. Nucleic acid was either cDNA or gDNA, and it came from T cells, B-cell-depleted T cells, or PBMCs.

In the study's own analysis: Amplification with reference gene primers provided the estimates of nucleated cell counts. Method: immunoSEQ multiplex PCR; TCRdb's copy keeps in-frame clones and lacks some. That table furnishes V, J and clone size, whereas the DNA furnished D and trimming. The table includes fewer than 250,000 clones, approximately 82% detected once. Sequencing was done on a sample of peripheral blood. This clonotype was sampled from a woman older than 75 with acute or convalescent COVID-19.

In nucleotides, the CDR3 is TGCGCCAGCAGCTTCGGGGCGGGGGCGGTCCAAGAGACCCAGTACTTC. This encodes CASSFGAGAVQETQYF. The gene calls are TRBV5-1 and TRBJ2-5; maybe TRBD2 (7 bases). The V gene's germline CDR1 is SGHRS and CDR2 YFSETQ. The V and J ends lost 2 bases and 1 base respectively, with 15 bases between them. The CDR3 length is 16 residues.